One and the same sample provided the 32 T cell receptor beta chains below, sequenced in a study of blood T cells in healthy people across ages (dated by TCRdb to the mid-2010s). The library was prepared using 5' RACE. Sequencing took place on an Illumina HiSeq 2500. A second about 7 to 12 cycle PCR used a sample-barcoded 5' primer and a J-beta primer mix. TCRdb applied fastp at Q25 and MiXCR to the public reads, then kept only in-frame beta chains. Identical CDR3 protein sequences are pooled into one entry, listed with their most common genes and DNA. Across this sample there are some 1.7 million distinct CDR3 sequences, with approximately 28% seen only once. The ten biggest clones cover 7.7% of the sample. Sequenced material: blood. Receptors were obtained from a woman aged 25-40 years in good health.

This clonotype showed up just a few times. The chain couples TRBV5-6 to TRBJ2-7; 10 bases agree with TRBD2. The germline V gene has CDR1 SGHDT and CDR2 YYEEEE. V was pared by 6 bases and J by 2 bases, with 11 bases of the junction left unmatched. This CDR3 has 16 residues. The CDR3 DNA sequence: TGTGCCAGCACCTCGCGCGGTAGCGGGGGGACCTACGAGCAGTACTTC. Its translation is CASTSRGSGGTYEQYF.

This clonotype was counted a single time. J is TRBJ2-3 and V is TRBV2; D gene unclear. V dropped 3 bases and J dropped 0 bases, with 7 bases sitting between them. This CDR3 is 14 amino acids long. Germline V gives CDR1 SNHLY, CDR2 FYNNEI. The CDR3 spells CASSDLLSTDTQYF. The CDR3 DNA reads as TGTGCCAGCAGTGATTTACTAAGCACAGATACGCAGTATTTT.

The chain carries TRBV9 and TRBJ2-2; D is ambiguous. The CDR3 contains 12 residues. The germline V gene encodes CDR1 SGDLS and CDR2 YYNGEE. Trimming removed 4 bases from V and 7 bases from J, with 8 bases in between. The CDR3 sequence is CASSRNGGELFF. CDR3 in DNA: TGTGCCAGCAGCCGGAACGGCGGGGAGCTGTTTTTT.

The V call is TRBV18, the J call TRBJ2-7, with no clear D. Germline V lookup: CDR1 KGHSH, CDR2 LQKENI. The CDR3 sequence is 14 residues long. The V gene lost 6 bases and the J gene lost 3 bases, with 15 bases spanning the gap. The CDR3 DNA reads TGTGCCAGCTCTTCTTCCGCAGGCATCTACGAGCAGTACTTC. This codes for CASSSSAGIYEQYF.

This sequence joins TRBV5-1 and TRBJ2-7, with D tentatively TRBD1 (5 bases). V was trimmed by 1 base and J by 2 bases, leaving 10 bases between them. The CDR3 covers 14 residues. Germline V gene data show CDR1 as SGHRS and CDR2 as YFSETQ. The CDR3 DNA reads as TGCGCCAGCAGCTTGATGGGGCAGACCTACGAGCAGTACTTC. It is translated as CASSLMGQTYEQYF. Using reference TRBV5-1 and TRBJ2-7 for the parts outside the CDR3, the full variable domain is KAGVTQTPRYLIKTRGQQVTLSCSPISGHRSVSWYQQTPGQGLQFLFEYFSETQRNKGNFPGRFSGRQFSNSRSEMNVSTLELGDSALYLCASSLMGQTYEQYFGPGTRLTVT.

There are a few counts of this clonotype. The DNA of the CDR3 is TGTGCCAGCGGGCCGCCGGGCAGCTTGGGGGCCCAGTACTTC. Translating gives CASGPPGSLGAQYF. J is TRBJ2-5 and V is TRBV28; tentatively, D is TRBD1 or TRBD2 (5 bases each). There are 14 residues in the CDR3. Between the trimmed V and J ends, which lost 8 bases and 9 bases, there was a span of 22 bases. The germline CDR1 and CDR2 sequences are MDHEN and SYDVKM.

This clonotype was counted ten times or more. The CDR3 loop is CASSGQGLDEQYF. DNA for the CDR3: TGCGCCAGCAGCGGACAGGGTCTCGACGAGCAGTACTTC. The chain joins TRBV5-1 to TRBJ2-7; the match to TRBD1 covers 8 bases. The CDR3 is made up of 13 amino acids. V was clipped by 4 bases and J by 5 bases; unmatched bases: 5. Germline CDR1 SGHRS, CDR2 YFSETQ.

In this sample, this clonotype turned up a few times. This rearrangement joins TRBV7-4 to TRBJ1-1, with TRBD1 identical over 8 bases. The V segment lost 7 bases and the J segment 5 bases; nucleotides outside the gene matches: 9. The germline V gene encodes CDR1 SGHVT and CDR2 SQSDAQ. The CDR3 has 14 amino acids. The CDR3 protein is CASMKGQEGTEAFF. CDR3 nucleotides: TGTGCCAGCATGAAGGGACAGGAGGGGACTGAAGCTTTCTTT.

This clonotype was observed many times. The rearrangement links TRBV5-1 to TRBJ2-5; 9 positions match TRBD1. Germline lookup yields CDR1 SGHRS and CDR2 YFSETQ. The ends lost 3 bases at V and 5 bases at J; junction bases unmatched: 5. The CDR3 contains 14 residues. This CDR3 reads CASSSLGTGETQYF. In DNA, the CDR3 is TGCGCCAGCAGCTCGCTCGGGACAGGGGAGACCCAGTACTTC.

The sample holds a few counts of this clonotype. This chain joins TRBV7-9 and TRBJ2-3, with TRBD1 identical over 9 bases. From germline, CDR1 is SEHNR and CDR2 FQNEAQ (reference sequence). Trimming removed 4 bases from V and 1 base from J; junction bases left unmatched: 6. CDR3 size: 16 residues. The CDR3 loop reads CASSSAGTGRTDTQYF. In DNA, the CDR3 is TGTGCCAGCAGCTCAGCCGGGACAGGGCGCACAGATACGCAGTATTTT.

The rearrangement joins TRBV14 to TRBJ1-6; D gene uncertain. V lost 0 bases and J lost 10, with 10 bases in between. CDR1 is SGHDN and CDR2 is FVKESK in the germline V gene. CDR3 length: 14 amino acids. The CDR3 spells CASSQDLAGSPLHF. In nucleotides, the CDR3 is TGTGCCAGCAGCCAAGACCTAGCCGGGTCACCCCTCCACTTT.

This clonotype was detected a few times. CDR3 residues: CASSPLGVRRNEKLFF. CDR3 nucleotide sequence: TGCGCCAGCAGCCCCTTAGGGGTCCGTAGGAATGAAAAACTGTTTTTT. The chain couples TRBV5-1 to TRBJ1-4, with a tentative D call TRBD1 (5 bases). Germline V CDR1 and CDR2: SGHRS, YFSETQ. CDR3 length: 16 residues. V gave up 4 bases and J gave up 5 bases, with 18 bases separating them. Drawing the rest from reference TRBV5-1 and TRBJ1-4, the complete variable domain is KAGVTQTPRYLIKTRGQQVTLSCSPISGHRSVSWYQQTPGQGLQFLFEYFSETQRNKGNFPGRFSGRQFSNSRSEMNVSTLELGDSALYLCASSPLGVRRNEKLFFGSGTQLSVL.

This clonotype occurred a few times. The germline gene is not matched at one end of the junction; a read error may be the cause. The chain combines TRBV6-5 with TRBJ1-1; perhaps TRBD1 as D (6 bases). This CDR3 spans 16 amino acids. The germline gives CDR1 MNHEY, CDR2 SVGAGI. As DNA, the CDR3 is TGTTCCAGCAGTTACTCCTCTATGGGGGGCAACACTGAAGCTTTCTTT. It codes for CSSSYSSMGGNTEAFF.

This clonotype was detected only a few times. The chain uses TRBV25-1 and TRBJ1-2, with TRBD1 matching over 10 bases. The J segment lost 7 bases and the V segment lost 5 bases, leaving 7 bases of the junction unmatched. The CDR3 totals 14 residues. The germline gives CDR1 MGHDK, CDR2 SYGVNS. CDR3 sequence: CASSQTTGGLGYTF. CDR3 sequence (DNA): TGTGCCAGCAGTCAGACGACAGGGGGCCTTGGCTACACCTTC.

This clonotype was recorded once. The rearrangement links TRBV7-9 to TRBJ2-1, with D possibly being TRBD2 (5 bases). Germline assignment: CDR1 SEHNR and CDR2 FQNEAQ (reference sequence). The V and J ends lost 2 bases and 10 bases respectively, with 21 bases between them. CDR3 length equals 16 residues. The CDR3 is CASSLLARHILGEQFF. CDR3 DNA sequence: TGTGCCAGCAGCTTACTAGCCAGGCACATCCTCGGGGAGCAGTTCTTC. Drawing the rest from reference TRBV7-9 and TRBJ2-1, the complete variable domain is DTGVSQNPRHKITKRGQNVTFRCDPISEHNRLYWYRQTLGQGPEFLTYFQNEAQLEKSRLLSDRFSAERPKGSFSTLEIQRTEQGDSAMYLCASSLLARHILGEQFFGPGTRLTVL.

The genes are TRBV5-6 and TRBJ2-5; weak D call: TRBD2 (6 bases). The ends were cut back, 2 bases at V and 11 bases at J, with 19 bases in the middle. Germline assignment: CDR1 SGHDT and CDR2 YYEEEE. CDR3 length: 14 residues. The chain's CDR3 is CASSFASGPPGQYF. Written as DNA, the CDR3 is TGTGCCAGCAGCTTTGCCAGCGGGCCTCCTGGGCAGTACTTC.

There are a few counts of this clonotype. The genes are TRBV7-2 and TRBJ2-7; D may be TRBD1 or TRBD2 (5 bases each). CDR1 SGHTA and CDR2 FQGNSA come from the germline V gene. Trimming removed 5 bases from V and 1 base from J, with 12 bases in between. The CDR3 covers 14 residues. CDR3 sequence reads: CASSTRDGSYEQYF. The CDR3 bases are TGTGCCAGCAGCACAAGGGACGGGTCCTACGAGCAGTACTTC.

This clonotype came up many times. This chain joins TRBV28 and TRBJ2-7; D is possibly TRBD2 (6 bases). This CDR3 is built from 14 residues. Germline CDR1 and CDR2: MDHEN and SYDVKM. Trimming took off 8 bases at V and 5 bases at J, with 19 bases between the two ends. CDR3 loop: CASGSGLIRHEQYF. CDR3 DNA sequence: TGTGCCAGCGGAAGCGGGTTGATCCGCCACGAGCAGTACTTC.

This clonotype was seen repeatedly, ten times or more. The chain links TRBV6-5 to TRBJ2-7; 9 nucleotides match TRBD2. The J segment lost 8 bases and the V segment lost 7 bases, leaving 9 bases of the junction unmatched. The CDR3 runs 13 residues. Germline V lookup: CDR1 MNHEY, CDR2 SVGAGI. The CDR3 here is CASTGSGSSQQYF. As DNA, the CDR3 is TGTGCCAGCACAGGTAGCGGGAGTAGCCAGCAGTACTTC.

This clonotype came up a few times. The genes are TRBV12-3 or TRBV12-4 and TRBJ2-1; 11 bases align to TRBD1. This CDR3 has 16 amino acids. Unmatched junction bases numbered 7, after V lost 6 bases and J lost 3 bases. CDR3 coding DNA: TGTGCCAGCAGAAAAACCGGGACAGGGGGCTACAATGAGCAGTTCTTC. Amino acids: CASRKTGTGGYNEQFF.

Details on this clonotype: A single base separates this from a much larger clone, so it may be a read error. The V and J genes are TRBV6-5 and TRBJ2-6; TRBD1 might be the D (5 bases). Germline-derived CDR1 and CDR2 are MNHEY and SVGAGI. This CDR3 region has 16 residues. CDR3 in DNA: TGTGCCAGCAGTTACTCGGACGGCTCTGGGGCCAACGTCCGGACTTTC. Translation gives CASSYSDGSGANVRTF.

As for this clonotype: One junction end does not reproduce the germline sequence, and a read error may be involved. The chain joins TRBV24-1 to TRBJ2-1, with 8 bases matching TRBD1. The CDR3 sequence is 16 residues long. Per germline, CDR1 KGHDR and CDR2 SFDVKD. The DNA for the CDR3 is TGTGCCACCGGTGACCCGACAGGGGAGAAGTACAATGAGCAGTTCTTC. Translated, it gives CATGDPTGEKYNEQFF.

A few counts support this clonotype. The rearrangement uses TRBV7-8 and TRBJ2-1; D might be TRBD2 (5 bases). CDR3 length: 15 residues. The germline CDR1 and CDR2 sequences are SGHVS and FQNEAQ. Trimming removed 8 bases at V and 0 bases at J, with 14 bases between. The chain's CDR3 is CASSGSVSSYNEQFF. The CDR3 nucleotides read TGTGCCAGCTCGGGGTCGGTAAGCTCCTACAATGAGCAGTTCTTC.

This clonotype was counted a few times. The chain carries TRBV5-1 and TRBJ2-5, with D tentatively TRBD2 (6 bases). The CDR3 runs to 14 residues. CDR1 and CDR2 from the germline V gene are SGHRS and YFSETQ. The ends were cut back, 5 bases at V and 5 bases at J, with 16 bases in the middle. The CDR3 loop reads CASRPQGGTETQYF. CDR3 nucleotides: TGCGCCAGCAGGCCCCAGGGAGGAACCGAGACCCAGTACTTC.

This clonotype showed up many times. The chain recombines TRBV20-1 with TRBJ2-5; D call uncertain. The CDR3 runs to 12 residues. Per the germline V gene, CDR1 is DFQATT and CDR2 is SNEGSKA (reference sequence). Trimming shortened V by 3 bases and J by 1 base, and 6 bases separated the two germline ends. The CDR3 is CSASRAQETQYF. The CDR3 DNA reads TGCAGTGCTAGCCGGGCCCAAGAGACCCAGTACTTC.

The gene calls are TRBV5-4 and TRBJ2-1; D gene unclear. This CDR3 is built from 15 residues. The V end was cut by 6 bases, the J end by 9 bases, with 22 bases between. Germline assignment: CDR1 SGHNT and CDR2 YYREEE (reference sequence). CDR3 sequence: CASIGSRNGSGEQFF. CDR3 nucleotides: TGTGCCAGCATAGGATCTAGGAACGGGTCGGGTGAGCAGTTCTTC.

The chain combines TRBV5-1 with TRBJ2-3; TRBD2 aligns across 9 bases. The CDR3 extends over 14 amino acids. The V gene's germline CDR1 is SGHRS and CDR2 YFSETQ. The trim removed 6 bases at V and 7 bases at J, leaving 9 bases unmatched. CDR3 residues: CASKRGSGRHTQYF. The DNA of the CDR3 is TGCGCCAGCAAACGTGGTAGCGGGAGACATACGCAGTATTTT.

The chain has TRBV7-9 and TRBJ1-1; the D gene is possibly TRBD1 (5 bases). Trimming cost V 5 bases and J 4 bases, with 14 bases left between them. The V gene's germline CDR1 is SEHNR and CDR2 FQNEAQ (reference sequence). CDR3 size: 14 residues. CDR3 sequence reads: CASSGQGRLTEAFF. The CDR3 coding sequence is TGTGCCAGCAGCGGGCAGGGTAGGCTCACTGAAGCTTTCTTT.

The DNA of the CDR3 is TGTGCCAGCAGCGCACCCGGGACCCAAGATACGCAGTATTTT. As protein: CASSAPGTQDTQYF. The chain is built from TRBV5-5 and TRBJ2-3; D is tentatively TRBD1 or TRBD2 (5 bases each). Germline V gene lookup returns CDR1 SGHKS and CDR2 YYEKEE (reference sequence). The length of the CDR3 is 14 residues. Trimming pared 4 bases from V and 5 bases from J, leaving 14 bases between.

This clonotype was seen many times. The chain uses TRBV10-3 and TRBJ2-4, with a tentative D call TRBD2 (5 bases). CDR3 length: 15 residues. Germline V gives CDR1 ENHRY, CDR2 SYGVKD. Trimming stripped 2 bases from V and 0 bases from J, with 8 bases between. The DNA for the CDR3 is TGTGCCATCAGTGAGGGGAGAACAGCCAAAAACATTCAGTACTTC. Amino acids: CAISEGRTAKNIQYF.

A few counts support this clonotype. J is TRBJ1-6 and V is TRBV7-2; no reliable D call. Germline assignment: CDR1 SGHTA and CDR2 FQGNSA. This CDR3 has 15 amino acids. V gave up 1 base and J gave up 8 bases, with 12 bases separating them. The CDR3 DNA follows: TGTGCCAGCAGCTTAGGGACCTACGGAGATTCACCCCTCCACTTT. Protein product: CASSLGTYGDSPLHF.

Only one count was recorded for this clonotype. A much larger clone is a single base away; this may be a read error. The DNA is omitted, as the CDR3 cannot be located on it reliably, and the CDR3 follows TCRdb's listing. The genes are TRBV29-1 and TRBJ1-2; TRBD1 is the table's D call and was not checked against the DNA. The CDR3 adds up to 12 amino acids, both ends counted. Germline values: CDR1 SQVTM, CDR2 ANQGSEA. CDR3 sequence: CSAQGASYGCTF.